Following are 19 T cell receptor beta chains from one sample sequenced in a study of cytomegalovirus exposure and HLA in healthy donors. Primers for the PCR totalled 60 Vbeta and 13 Jbeta. Measured with immunoSEQ multiplex PCR; TCRdb has only the in-frame clones, and not every one. The sample includes 120,000 or so clones, around 68% seen only once; the top ten take 11%. The sequencing input was PBMCs. The origin of the receptors is a woman aged 45-65 years in good health and CMV-seropositive.

The chain has TRBV7-9 and TRBJ1-3, with D unresolved. Trimming left V 1 base short and J 2 bases short, with 3 bases between. The CDR3 contains 13 residues. Germline lookup yields CDR1 SEHNR and CDR2 FQNEAQ (reference sequence). CDR3: CASSLVTGNTIYF. In DNA form, the CDR3 reads TGTGCCAGCAGCTTAGTTACTGGAAACACCATATATTTT.

V is TRBV5-5 and J is TRBJ2-3; possibly TRBD1 for D (6 bases). CDR1 is SGHKS, CDR2 YYEKEE, per germline (reference sequence). This CDR3 has 15 residues. V was trimmed by 3 bases and J by 0 bases, leaving 11 bases between them. The CDR3 DNA reads TGTGCCAGCAGCTCGGGGACAACTAGCACAGATACGCAGTATTTT. This translates into CASSSGTTSTDTQYF.

The genes are TRBV10-3 and TRBJ2-2, with 7 nucleotides matching TRBD1. Losses at the gene ends were 3 bases for V and 5 bases for J; bases not matched to a gene: 6. Looked up from germline, CDR1 is ENHRY and CDR2 is SYGVKD. The CDR3 extends over 15 amino acids. This chain's CDR3 is CAISEQTGITGELFF. In nucleotides, the CDR3 is TGTGCCATCAGTGAACAGACAGGGATTACCGGGGAGCTGTTTTTT.

V usage is TRBV6-1 and J usage is TRBJ1-3; D possibly corresponds to TRBD1 (5 bases). The CDR3 contains 14 residues. CDR1 is MNHNS, CDR2 SASEGT, per germline. V was cut by 6 bases and J by 0 bases, with 9 bases left in between. CDR3 bases: TGTGCCAGCAGCCGACAGAACTCTGGAAACACCATATATTTT. This gives the protein CASSRQNSGNTIYF.

This clone was observed once. This chain connects TRBV7-7 to TRBJ2-2, with D possibly matching TRBD2 (6 bases). The length of the CDR3 is 14 residues. With 2 bases removed from V and 7 bases from J, the gap between germline ends came to 11 bases. Per the germline V gene, CDR1 is SSHAT and CDR2 is FNYEAQ (reference sequence). The CDR3 DNA reads as TGTGCCAGCAGCTTAAGCGGGCCAAGCGGGGAGCTGTTTTTT. It yields the protein CASSLSGPSGELFF.

The J gene is TRBJ2-3, the V gene TRBV5-1; TRBD2 matches 8 bases. Germline assignment: CDR1 SGHRS and CDR2 YFSETQ. The CDR3 consists of 16 residues. Trimming removed 4 bases from V and 3 bases from J; junction bases left unmatched: 10. The CDR3 reads CASSIGSSGSTDTQYF. CDR3 DNA sequence: TGCGCCAGCAGCATAGGGTCTAGCGGGTCAACAGATACGCAGTATTTT.

V is TRBV10-2 and J is TRBJ1-2, with TRBD1 matching 8 bases. The germline V gene has CDR1 WSHSY and CDR2 SAAADI. This CDR3 is 15 amino acids long. V was pared by 3 bases and J by 0 bases, with 3 bases of the junction left unmatched. CDR3: CASSDWTGSNYGYTF. Here the CDR3 DNA reads TGCGCCAGCAGTGACTGGACAGGGTCTAACTATGGCTACACCTTC.

This rearrangement joins TRBV27 to TRBJ1-2; 11 bases line up with TRBD1. CDR3 length equals 13 residues. Unmatched junction bases numbered 4, after V lost 5 bases and J lost 8 bases. The germline V gene has CDR1 MNHEY and CDR2 SMNVEV (reference sequence). The CDR3: CASSKGQGDGYTF. The CDR3 coding sequence is TGTGCCAGCAGTAAGGGACAGGGGGACGGCTACACCTTC.

The rearrangement links TRBV19 to TRBJ1-5; D remains ambiguous. The CDR3 extends over 18 amino acids. V lost 4 bases and J lost 7, with 26 bases in between. Germline V gene lookup returns CDR1 LNHDA and CDR2 SQIVND (reference sequence). In nucleotides, the CDR3 is TGTGCCAGTAGTACTCTGGATATTCAGGATCTCCTAAGGCAGCCCCAGCATTTT. It is translated as CASSTLDIQDLLRQPQHF.

This chain joins TRBV18 and TRBJ2-2; 8 nucleotides line up with TRBD2. CDR1 KGHSH and CDR2 LQKENI come from the germline V gene. The CDR3 loop spans 16 amino acids. With V trimmed by 6 bases and J by 2 bases, 8 bases remained unmatched. The CDR3 sequence is CASSPDSGINTGELFF. As DNA, the CDR3 is TGTGCCAGCTCGCCCGATAGCGGGATAAACACCGGGGAGCTGTTTTTT.

The genes are TRBV2 and TRBJ2-2, with D perhaps matching TRBD1 (5 bases). The CDR3 contains 16 residues. In germline, CDR1 is SNHLY, CDR2 FYNNEI. Trimming shortened V by 5 bases and J by 9 bases, and 22 bases separated the two germline ends. CDR3 region: CASSQRGQGDSWELFF. DNA for the CDR3: TGTGCCAGCAGTCAACGCGGACAAGGCGATTCATGGGAGCTGTTTTTT.

V gene TRBV28 combines with J gene TRBJ2-6; a possible D gene is TRBD1 (6 bases). CDR3 size: 17 residues. CDR1 MDHEN and CDR2 SYDVKM come from the germline V gene. Trimming cost V 2 bases and J 0 bases, with 11 bases left between them. The CDR3 sequence: CASSLATGASGANVLTF. In DNA, the CDR3 is TGTGCCAGCAGTTTAGCGACAGGAGCCTCTGGGGCCAACGTCCTGACTTTC.

This chain uses TRBV5-4 with TRBJ2-1; 10 bases map to TRBD2. CDR3 length: 15 residues. Germline lookup yields CDR1 SGHNT and CDR2 YYREEE (reference sequence). The trim removed 5 bases at V and 5 bases at J, leaving 7 bases unmatched. CDR3 region: CASSSGTSVNNEQFF. The CDR3 DNA reads TGTGCCAGCAGTTCCGGGACTAGCGTGAACAATGAGCAGTTCTTC. The variable domain in full, completed from reference TRBV5-4 and TRBJ2-1, reads ETGVTQSPTHLIKTRGQQVTLRCSSQSGHNTVSWYQQALGQGPQFIFQYYREEENGRGNFPPRFSGLQFPNYSSELNVNALELDDSALYLCASSSGTSVNNEQFFGPGTRLTVL.

V and J are TRBV4-2 and TRBJ1-1, with D tentatively TRBD1 (5 bases). Germline CDR1 reads LGHNA; CDR2 reads YNFKEQ. Trimming took 0 bases from V and 0 from J, leaving 11 bases between them. The CDR3 is 16 residues long. As DNA, the CDR3 is TGTGCCAGCAGCCAAGAAATCGGCAGGGTGAACACTGAAGCTTTCTTT. Translation: CASSQEIGRVNTEAFF.

The sample holds one count of this clone. V and J are TRBV19 and TRBJ1-1, with 8 nucleotides matching TRBD1. The V segment lost 9 bases and the J segment 12 bases; nucleotides outside the gene matches: 12. Germline V gene data show CDR1 as LNHDA and CDR2 as SQIVND (reference sequence). CDR3 length equals 12 residues. The CDR3 DNA sequence: TGTGCCAGCCTAACCTTACAGGGGGGATCTTTCTTT. It is translated as CASLTLQGGSFF.

J is TRBJ1-2 and V is TRBV10-3; the match to TRBD1 covers 7 bases. Germline V gene data show CDR1 as ENHRY and CDR2 as SYGVKD. The CDR3 runs 14 residues. J was trimmed by 4 bases and V by 6 bases; bases with no gene match: 8. CDR3 nucleotides: TGTGCCATCAGCCGGACAGGAGAATCCTATGGCTACACCTTC. Translated, it gives CAISRTGESYGYTF.

Only one count was recorded for this clone. CDR3 in amino acids: CASGQDKTYEQYF. The CDR3 bases are TGTGCCAGCGGTCAGGACAAAACCTACGAGCAGTACTTC. V gene TRBV6-5 combines with J gene TRBJ2-7; D perhaps matches TRBD1 (5 bases). Germline-derived CDR1 and CDR2 are MNHEY and SVGAGI. The length of the CDR3 is 13 residues. V shed 8 bases and J shed 2 bases, with 13 bases lying between them.

This clone came up once. V usage is TRBV7-2 and J usage is TRBJ1-6; 11 bases are a match to TRBD1. CDR1 and CDR2 from the germline V gene are SGHTA and FQGNSA. This CDR3 is 15 amino acids long. The junction had 7 bases not matched to a gene; V was cut back by 5 bases and J by 10 bases. CDR3 DNA sequence: TGTGCCAGCAGCCTAGGGACAGGGGGAGGGTCACCCCTCCACTTT. Its protein is CASSLGTGGGSPLHF.

This clone was picked up a small number of times. The chain links TRBV5-4 to TRBJ2-1; 8 nucleotides agree with TRBD2. Trimming removed 5 bases from V and 6 bases from J; junction bases left unmatched: 10. Germline V gene sequence: CDR1 SGHNT, CDR2 YYREEE (reference sequence). The CDR3 has 15 residues. For the CDR3, the DNA is TGTGCCAGCAGACCGGGGGGGGCCGCGAGCAATGAGCAGTTCTTC. It codes for CASRPGGAASNEQFF.